Listed below are T cell receptor beta chains from one sample, sequenced in a study of shared clonotypes between healthy human individuals. The data were produced by immunoSEQ multiplex PCR, yet TCRdb's version contains in-frame clones alone and is incomplete. Here the sample spans millions of clones, approximately 94% being singletons. The sample consisted of naive CD8+ T cells from PBMCs. The receptors come from a man aged 18 to 29 in good health. Some clones in this sample may be carry-over from other donors' samples. The CDR3 runs from the conserved cysteine through the conserved F or W. Fields, in order: J gene, clone size, V gene, D gene, CDR3 DNA, CDR3 protein. The D gene is left open where the match is weak. Clone size, where shown, is once, few, many, or a class for clones that have expanded.

J: TRBJ2-7; size: -; V: TRBV19; D: -; DNA: TGTGCCAGTAGTATAGGAGCCAGCACCTACGAGCAGTACTTC; CDR3: CASSIGASTYEQYF
J: TRBJ2-4; size: -; V: TRBV25-1; D: -; DNA: TGTGCCAGCATGGGGGAGACCAAAAACATTCAGTACTTC; CDR3: CASMGETKNIQYF
J: TRBJ1-1; size: -; V: TRBV7-9; D: -; DNA: TGTGCCAGCAGCCCCCTGACTGAAGCTTTCTTT; CDR3: CASSPLTEAFF
J: TRBJ2-7; size: -; V: TRBV7-2; D: -; DNA: TGTGCCAGCAGCTTAGTCGGGACTTATGACGAGCAGTACTTC; CDR3: CASSLVGTYDEQYF
J: TRBJ2-7; size: -; V: TRBV9; D: -; DNA: TGTGCCAGCAGCGAGGGGGGTAGCTCCTACGAGCAGTACTTC; CDR3: CASSEGGSSYEQYF
J: TRBJ2-3; size: once; V: TRBV7-9; D: -; DNA: TGTGCCAGCAGCTTAGTCCCCGGAGGTCGGGGGGCGCGGACAGATACGCAGTATTTT; CDR3: CASSLVPGGRGARTDTQYF
J: TRBJ1-1; size: -; V: TRBV6-1; D: TRBD1; DNA: TGTGCCTCACAGGGGCCGGAAGCTTTCTTT; CDR3: CASQGPEAFF
J: TRBJ2-2; size: once; V: TRBV4-1; D: -; DNA: TGCGCCAGCAGCCAATGGTACGGGGACACCGGGGAGCTGTTTTTT; CDR3: CASSQWYGDTGELFF
J: TRBJ2-5; size: once; V: TRBV4-1; D: TRBD2; DNA: TGCGCCAGCAGCCAGGGTTGGGGGGGACAAGAGACCCAGTACTTC; CDR3: CASSQGWGGQETQYF
J: TRBJ2-1; size: -; V: TRBV7-2; D: TRBD2; DNA: TGTGCCAGCAGTAAAGTAGCGGGAGGGATCGATGAGCAGTTCTTC; CDR3: CASSKVAGGIDEQFF
J: TRBJ2-7; size: -; V: TRBV7-6; D: TRBD2; DNA: TGTGCCAGCAGCGTCGGGACTAGCGGGAAGAGCGAGCAGTACTTC; CDR3: CASSVGTSGKSEQYF
J: TRBJ2-7; size: once; V: TRBV7-3; D: -; DNA: TGTGCCAGCAGCTTAATCGGGGGGCCCCACTCCGAGCAGTACTTC; CDR3: CASSLIGGPHSEQYF
J: TRBJ2-3; size: -; V: TRBV7-8; D: -; DNA: TGTGCCAGCAGCTTAGTCGACGGGTACGGAGATACGCAGTATTTT; CDR3: CASSLVDGYGDTQYF
J: TRBJ1-5; size: -; V: TRBV2; D: TRBD1; DNA: TGTGCCAGCATAGGGAGGGAGGGACAGATAAATCAGCCCCAGCATTTT; CDR3: CASIGREGQINQPQHF
J: TRBJ2-1; size: -; V: TRBV28; D: -; DNA: TGTGCCAGCAGTTTTCCCGACACCTCATACAATGAGCAGTTCTTC; CDR3: CASSFPDTSYNEQFF
J: TRBJ2-1; size: -; V: TRBV19; D: TRBD2; DNA: TGTGCCAGTATGATAGCGGGAGCCTACAATGAGCAGTTCTTC; CDR3: CASMIAGAYNEQFF
J: TRBJ1-2; size: -; V: TRBV9; D: -; DNA: TGTGCCAGCAGCGTAAATGAGGGACCTAGGCGGGACGAAGTGGTCTACACCTTC; CDR3: CASSVNEGPRRDEVVYTF
J: TRBJ1-1; size: once; V: TRBV29-1; D: -; DNA: TGCAGCGCTTTTTTTTACACTGAAGCTTTCTTT; CDR3: CSAFFYTEAFF
J: TRBJ2-1; size: -; V: TRBV11-3; D: -; DNA: TGTGCCAGCAGCACAAGCTCCAGGCTGCATGAGCAGTTCTTC; CDR3: CASSTSSRLHEQFF
J: TRBJ2-2; size: -; V: TRBV4-3; D: -; DNA: TGCGCCAGCAGCCCGGTTGGACAGTTCGACACCGGGGAGCTGTTTTTT; CDR3: CASSPVGQFDTGELFF
J: TRBJ2-5; size: once; V: TRBV9; D: TRBD1; DNA: TGTGCCAGCAGCGCGGGGACAGGGTTGTACCAAGAGACCCAGTACTTC; CDR3: CASSAGTGLYQETQYF
J: TRBJ2-7; size: -; V: TRBV25-1; D: -; DNA: TGTGCCAGCGGGGGCTCCTACGAGCAGTACTTC; CDR3: CASGGSYEQYF
J: TRBJ2-7; size: -; V: TRBV28; D: TRBD2; DNA: TGTGCCAGCAGTTTATCGGGACTAAGTTTTCTTTCGTACGAGCAGTACTTC; CDR3: CASSLSGLSFLSYEQYF
J: TRBJ2-2; size: -; V: TRBV28; D: -; DNA: TGTGCCAGCAGTTTAGGCCCGGGCACCGGGGAGCTGTTTTTT; CDR3: CASSLGPGTGELFF
J: TRBJ2-7; size: -; V: TRBV27; D: -; DNA: TGTGCCAGCAGTTTATCCGGGGCAGTACTCTCCTACGAGCAGTACTTC; CDR3: CASSLSGAVLSYEQYF
J: TRBJ1-2; size: few; V: TRBV28; D: -; DNA: TGTGCCAGCCGACCAACCCGACAGAGCGGCTACACCTTC; CDR3: CASRPTRQSGYTF
J: TRBJ1-1; size: -; V: TRBV2; D: TRBD1; DNA: TGTGCCAGCAGACTACAGGGGTCGAACACTGAAGCTTTCTTT; CDR3: CASRLQGSNTEAFF
J: TRBJ2-7; size: -; V: TRBV7-9; D: TRBD1; DNA: TGTGCCACCCGGACAGGCAACTCCTACGAGCAGTACTTC; CDR3: CATRTGNSYEQYF
J: TRBJ1-1; size: -; V: TRBV30; D: -; DNA: TGTGCCTGGAGGGCGAACACTGAAGCTTTCTTT; CDR3: CAWRANTEAFF
J: TRBJ2-2; size: -; V: TRBV29-1; D: -; DNA: TGCAGCGCACCTCAGGCGTTTGTGGGCACCGGGGAGCTGTTTTTT; CDR3: CSAPQAFVGTGELFF
J: TRBJ1-5; size: -; V: TRBV6-1; D: -; DNA: TGTGCCAGTATGAGGGTGTGGGGCAATCAGCCCCAGCATTTT; CDR3: CASMRVWGNQPQHF
J: TRBJ1-1; size: -; V: TRBV28; D: -; DNA: TGTGCCAGCAGTTTTTCCCTGGCTACTGAAGCTTTCTTT; CDR3: CASSFSLATEAFF
J: TRBJ2-7; size: -; V: TRBV28; D: TRBD2; DNA: TGTGCCAGCAGTTCGGAGACTAGCGTCTACGAGCAGTACTTC; CDR3: CASSSETSVYEQYF
J: TRBJ1-2; size: -; V: TRBV6-5; D: TRBD1; DNA: TGTGCCAGCAGCCTCCGGGACAGCCCTTGGGAAGGCTACACCTTC; CDR3: CASSLRDSPWEGYTF
J: TRBJ1-4; size: -; V: TRBV4-1; D: -; DNA: TGCGCCAGCACCGGAGGGCTCCTGAATGAAAAACTGTTTTTT; CDR3: CASTGGLLNEKLFF
J: TRBJ2-1; size: once; V: TRBV7-2; D: -; DNA: TGTGCCAGCAGCTCGGACCTGAGCTCCTACAATGAGCAGTTCTTC; CDR3: CASSSDLSSYNEQFF
J: TRBJ2-1; size: -; V: TRBV19; D: TRBD1; DNA: TGTGCCAGTAGCTACCGGGACAGGGGATACAATGAGCAGTTCTTC; CDR3: CASSYRDRGYNEQFF
J: TRBJ2-1; size: -; V: TRBV7-9; D: -; DNA: TGTGCCAGCAGCCACCCCCATCTTAGCCCGAGAGAGTACAATGAGCAGTTCTTC; CDR3: CASSHPHLSPREYNEQFF
J: TRBJ1-1; size: few; V: TRBV9; D: -; DNA: TGTGCCAGCAGCGTATCGGGGCTCCACACTGAAGCTTTCTTT; CDR3: CASSVSGLHTEAFF
J: TRBJ2-7; size: -; V: TRBV27; D: -; DNA: TGTGCCAGCAGTTTATCAGCGGGCCTGAGCTCCTACGAGCAGTACTTC; CDR3: CASSLSAGLSSYEQYF
J: TRBJ1-1; size: few; V: TRBV19; D: -; DNA: TGTGCCAGTAGTCCGACATGGAGAAAAGCTTTCTTT; CDR3: CASSPTWRKAFF
J: TRBJ2-7; size: -; V: TRBV6-5; D: TRBD2; DNA: TGTGCCAGCAGTTACTCGCTCAGACTAGCGGCCTACGAGCAGTACTTC; CDR3: CASSYSLRLAAYEQYF
J: TRBJ1-2; size: -; V: TRBV20-1; D: -; DNA: TGCAGTGGCGATGGCTACACCTTC; CDR3: CSGDGYTF
J: TRBJ1-4; size: -; V: TRBV11-2; D: -; DNA: TGTGCCAGCAGCTTAAGGTATCTGAAGGCCGCTAATGAAAAACTGTTTTTT; CDR3: CASSLRYLKAANEKLFF
J: TRBJ1-5; size: few; V: TRBV27; D: TRBD1; DNA: TGTGCCAGCAGCCAACAGGGGGCCGATCAGCCCCAGCATTTT; CDR3: CASSQQGADQPQHF
J: TRBJ2-7; size: once; V: TRBV6-1; D: -; DNA: TGTGCCAGCAGTGAATACAGCTTCGGTGGGGCGGACGAGCAGTACTTC; CDR3: CASSEYSFGGADEQYF
J: TRBJ2-7; size: -; V: TRBV19; D: -; DNA: TGTGCCAGTAGTATGAGGAATAGCGGATACTACGAGCAGTACTTC; CDR3: CASSMRNSGYYEQYF
J: TRBJ2-2; size: -; V: TRBV9; D: TRBD2; DNA: TGTGCCAGCAGCGGGAGTACTAGCGGGAGTCGGGACACCGGGGAGCTGTTTTTT; CDR3: CASSGSTSGSRDTGELFF
J: TRBJ2-2; size: -; V: TRBV29-1; D: -; DNA: TGCAGCGCCGGGACGGTGAACACCGGGGAGCTGTTTTTT; CDR3: CSAGTVNTGELFF
J: TRBJ2-2; size: -; V: TRBV7-3; D: TRBD2; DNA: TGTGCCAGCAGCCAAACACTAGCGGGAGTGGGCACCGGGGAGCTGTTTTTT; CDR3: CASSQTLAGVGTGELFF
J: TRBJ2-1; size: -; V: TRBV18; D: TRBD2; DNA: TGTGCCAGCTCACCCCCAGGGACTAGCGGGAGGTCCTATGAGCAGTTCTTC; CDR3: CASSPPGTSGRSYEQFF
J: TRBJ1-1; size: -; V: TRBV10-3; D: -; DNA: TGTGCCATCAGTGAGTCGTATCGGGCCCGGGGCACTGAAGCTTTCTTT; CDR3: CAISESYRARGTEAFF
J: TRBJ1-5; size: -; V: TRBV19; D: -; DNA: TGTGCCAGTAGTATAGGGGAGGCCTTGACGAATCAGCCCCAGCATTTT; CDR3: CASSIGEALTNQPQHF
J: TRBJ2-7; size: -; V: TRBV11-2; D: TRBD1; DNA: TGTGCCAGCAGCTTTCCCCGGACCGGGACAGGGGGAAACGACGAGCAGTACTTC; CDR3: CASSFPRTGTGGNDEQYF